Shown below are 31 T cell receptor beta chains from a single sample sequenced in a study of T-cell memory formation after mild COVID-19. TCRdb reprocessed the 5' RACE reads with MiXCR, giving one entry per CDR3 protein. The top ten hold around an eighth of the sample, which has a few hundred thousand distinct CDR3 sequences, over 25% seen once. The source material was PBMCs or a T cell subset sorted from them (not recorded which). The receptor source for this set is an adult woman who had mild COVID-19 (a few samples of this study predate the infection). Cell type and time point are not known.

The V and J genes are TRBV12-3 or TRBV12-4 and TRBJ1-4; 11 positions agree with TRBD1. V was pared by 9 bases and J by 8 bases, with 8 bases of the junction left unmatched. The CDR3 runs 14 residues. The DNA for the CDR3 is TGTGCCAGTTTAAGGGGGACAGGGGGGGAAAAACTGTTTTTT. This encodes CASLRGTGGEKLFF.

Concerning this clonotype itself: At one end, the junction sequence differs from germline, possibly due to a read error. This sequence joins TRBV27 and TRBJ2-7, with D unresolved. Looked up from germline, CDR1 is MNHEY and CDR2 is SMNVEV (reference sequence). The CDR3 runs 12 residues. The CDR3 loop reads CASSFTRRSLHF. DNA for the CDR3: TGTGCCAGCAGTTTCACCAGACGGTCCCTTCACTTC.

The rearrangement uses TRBV6-6 and TRBJ2-1; D is uncertain. Deletions cut 0 bases from V and 6 bases from J, with 9 bases between. Germline CDR1 MNHNY, CDR2 SVGAGI (reference sequence). This CDR3 spans 14 amino acids. Here the CDR3 reads CASSYSGVGNEQFF. The CDR3 DNA follows: TGTGCCAGCAGTTACTCTGGGGTAGGCAATGAGCAGTTCTTC.

With respect to this clonotype: It is unclear where the CDR3 begins or ends on the DNA, so no DNA is shown, and the CDR3 is as TCRdb lists it. V usage is TRBV7-2 and J usage is TRBJ1-6. The length of the CDR3 is 15 amino acids, counting both ends. Germline assignment: CDR1 SGHTA and CDR2 FQGNSA. The CDR3: CASTTTGGSVPPLHF.

V usage is TRBV30 and J usage is TRBJ2-2; 7 bases fit TRBD1. The V segment lost 2 bases and the J segment 6 bases; nucleotides outside the gene matches: 3. Germline V lookup: CDR1 GTSNPN, CDR2 SVGIG (reference sequence). The CDR3 has 13 residues. This CDR3 is CAWSFRGSGELFF. The CDR3, as DNA: TGTGCCTGGAGTTTCAGGGGGTCCGGGGAGCTGTTTTTT.

J is TRBJ2-3 and V is TRBV5-6, with D perhaps matching TRBD1 (5 bases). The germline V gene has CDR1 SGHDT and CDR2 YYEEEE. Trimming cost V 1 base and J 2 bases, with 14 bases left between them. The CDR3 extends over 16 amino acids. The CDR3 nucleotides read TGTGCCAGCAGCTTGCGGCAGGGTGGTACCACAGATACGCAGTATTTT. Protein sequence: CASSLRQGGTTDTQYF.

This chain joins TRBV11-2 and TRBJ2-7; TRBD2 aligns across 11 bases. J gave up 2 bases and V 1 base, and 7 bases lay outside the gene matches. Germline assignment: CDR1 SGHAT and CDR2 FQNNGV. This CDR3 is built from 17 residues. The CDR3 sequence is CASSLGQTSGVPYEQYF. The CDR3 nucleotides read TGTGCCAGCAGCTTAGGCCAGACTAGCGGGGTGCCCTACGAGCAGTACTTC.

This clonotype was picked up many times. The V gene is TRBV12-3 or TRBV12-4, the J gene TRBJ2-1, with 10 bases lining up with TRBD2. The CDR3 loop spans 16 amino acids. V was clipped by 6 bases and J by 4 bases; unmatched bases: 9. The DNA for the CDR3 is TGTGCCAGCAGCTACCGGACTAGCGGCGGGTACAATGAGCAGTTCTTC. Amino acid sequence: CASSYRTSGGYNEQFF.

This clonotype turned up a few times. The chain uses TRBV12-3 or TRBV12-4 and TRBJ2-3; 9 bases fit TRBD1. The CDR3 contains 15 residues. V lost 2 bases and J lost 5; bases outside the gene matches: 5. The CDR3 loop is CASSLHRGRGDTQYF. Written as DNA, the CDR3 is TGTGCCAGCAGTTTACACAGGGGGCGTGGAGATACGCAGTATTTT.

This clonotype was counted between two and nine times. The chain carries TRBV24-1 and TRBJ2-3, with D unclear. This CDR3 has 13 residues. V lost 5 bases to trimming and J lost 2 bases, with 7 bases between them. The V gene's germline CDR1 is KGHDR and CDR2 SFDVKD. CDR3 DNA: TGTGCCACCAGTGTGCCGATCACAGATACGCAGTATTTT. Translating gives CATSVPITDTQYF.

This clonotype has a handful of counts. The genes are TRBV20-1 and TRBJ2-3, with D possibly being TRBD2 (7 bases). This CDR3 has 16 residues. The germline V and J ends were trimmed by 6 bases and 4 bases, with 23 bases remaining between them. Germline V lookup: CDR1 DFQATT, CDR2 SNEGSKA (reference sequence). CDR3 coding DNA: TGCAGTGCGGGGGGGGCATTGGAGGGCCGCCCAGATACGCAGTATTTT. Translation: CSAGGALEGRPDTQYF.

This clonotype was counted only a few times. This chain connects TRBV18 to TRBJ2-1; TRBD1 or TRBD2 may be the D gene (5 bases each). The CDR3 extends over 17 amino acids. CDR1 and CDR2 from the germline V gene are KGHSH and LQKENI. Trimming took off 1 base at V and 0 bases at J, with 13 bases between the two ends. CDR3 in DNA: TGTGCCAGCTCACCACAGCCGGGGCTCAGCTCCTACAATGAGCAGTTCTTC. It encodes CASSPQPGLSSYNEQFF.

This clonotype was detected a few times. V usage is TRBV24-1 and J usage is TRBJ2-7; the D gene could be TRBD1 or TRBD2 (5 bases each). V gave up 4 bases and J gave up 5 bases, with 11 bases separating them. Germline-derived CDR1 and CDR2 are KGHDR and SFDVKD. CDR3 size: 13 residues. This chain's CDR3 is CATSDPGLDEQYF. Here the CDR3 DNA reads TGTGCCACCAGTGACCCGGGGCTAGACGAGCAGTACTTC.

The chain employs TRBV10-3 and TRBJ1-2, with a tentative D call TRBD1 (5 bases). CDR1 and CDR2 (germline): ENHRY, SYGVKD. Trimming took 6 bases from V and 8 from J, leaving 7 bases between them. There are 10 residues in the CDR3. CDR3 in amino acids: CAIRRGGYTF. As DNA, the CDR3 is TGTGCCATCAGGAGGGGCGGCTACACCTTC.

This clonotype has only a few counts. The chain has TRBV5-1 and TRBJ1-6; TRBD1 might be the D (6 bases). CDR1 and CDR2 from the germline V gene are SGHRS and YFSETQ. The V end was cut by 0 bases, the J end by 10 bases, with 20 bases between. The CDR3 is 17 amino acids. DNA of the CDR3: TGCGCCAGCAGCTTGGTCACGGGCCTGGGCAGGGGATCACCCCTCCACTTT. Protein product: CASSLVTGLGRGSPLHF.

The V and J genes are TRBV29-1 and TRBJ2-3; D possibly corresponds to TRBD1 (5 bases). The CDR3 sequence is 12 residues long. Trimming took off 3 bases at V and 2 bases at J, with 6 bases between the two ends. In germline, CDR1 is SQVTM, CDR2 ANQGSEA. The CDR3 region is CSVDRATDTQYF. The CDR3, as DNA: TGCAGCGTTGACAGGGCCACAGATACGCAGTATTTT.

The sample holds a few counts of this clonotype. The V gene is TRBV20-1, the J gene TRBJ2-3; D unclear. V shed 3 bases and J shed 7 bases, with 8 bases lying between them. There are 11 residues in the CDR3. CDR1 DFQATT and CDR2 SNEGSKA come from the germline V gene (reference sequence). The CDR3, as DNA: TGCAGTGCTAGGCAGGAGTATACGCAGTATTTT. It encodes CSARQEYTQYF.

This clonotype turned up a few times. The gene calls are TRBV5-1 and TRBJ1-1; D is unclear. V was trimmed by 6 bases and J by 0 bases, leaving 6 bases between them. The germline V gene has CDR1 SGHRS and CDR2 YFSETQ. The CDR3 has 12 residues. The CDR3 nucleotides are TGCGCCAGCAATGGGATGAACACTGAAGCTTTCTTT. The encoded protein is CASNGMNTEAFF.

This chain links TRBV7-3 with TRBJ2-5, with TRBD2 as a possible D gene (5 bases). This CDR3 spans 13 amino acids. V was cut by 5 bases and J by 5 bases, with 12 bases left in between. The germline V gene encodes CDR1 SGHTA and CDR2 FQGTGA. CDR3 in amino acids: CASSRSGRETQYF. CDR3 DNA sequence: TGTGCCAGCAGCCGCAGCGGCCGGGAGACCCAGTACTTC.

The V and J genes are TRBV6-5 and TRBJ2-4; 8 nucleotides agree with TRBD1. V was pared by 7 bases and J by 3 bases, with 11 bases of the junction left unmatched. CDR1 is MNHEY and CDR2 is SVGAGI in the germline V gene. This CDR3 is 16 amino acids long. The CDR3 region has the DNA TGTGCCAGCAAAGGGGGACAGGCTAAAGGCAAAAACATTCAGTACTTC. Translated: CASKGGQAKGKNIQYF.

The V and J genes are TRBV20-1 and TRBJ2-7; 11 positions match TRBD1. Germline V gives CDR1 DFQATT, CDR2 SNEGSKA (reference sequence). The CDR3 loop spans 16 amino acids. J gave up 3 bases and V 6 bases, and 13 bases lay outside the gene matches. DNA for the CDR3: TGCAGTGCGGCCAGGCTGGGACAGGGGGGAAACTACGAGCAGTACTTC. Translating gives CSAARLGQGGNYEQYF.

This clonotype was recorded at least ten times. An end of the junction differs from the germline gene, which may be a read error. The chain has TRBV5-1 and TRBJ2-7; D is perhaps TRBD2 (6 bases). The CDR3 spans 14 residues. The germline V gene has CDR1 SGHRS and CDR2 YFSETQ. The CDR3 DNA reads as TGTGCCAGCAGCTTAGGTGTCGGGAGCTACGAGCAGTACTTC. Residues: CASSLGVGSYEQYF.

The chain is built from TRBV6-5 and TRBJ2-5; no reliable D call. CDR1 and CDR2 (germline): MNHEY, SVGAGI. V lost 0 bases and J lost 5, with 7 bases in between. This CDR3 has 13 residues. In DNA, the CDR3 is TGTGCCAGCAGTTACTCGGCCCGGGAGACCCAGTACTTC. Protein: CASSYSARETQYF.

The table lists this clonotype with a few counts. The J gene is TRBJ2-2, the V gene TRBV4-2, with a weak D call TRBD1 (7 bases). Trimming shortened V by 0 bases and J by 7 bases, and 15 bases separated the two germline ends. CDR3 length equals 16 residues. Germline-derived CDR1 and CDR2 are LGHNA and YNFKEQ. The CDR3 DNA reads as TGTGCCAGCAGCCAAGAACGGAGGGGGCCAGACGGGGAGCTGTTTTTT. It specifies CASSQERRGPDGELFF.

This clonotype turned up a few times. The genes are TRBV7-2 and TRBJ2-1; 10 bases are a match to TRBD2. Losses at the gene ends were 5 bases for V and 10 bases for J; bases not matched to a gene: 26. Germline CDR1 SGHTA, CDR2 FQGNSA. This CDR3 region has 20 residues. As DNA, the CDR3 is TGTGCCAGCAGCGCAGGTGGGAGGGACAGAGAAGCGGGAGGGCCTTTCGAGCAGTTCTTC. It translates to CASSAGGRDREAGGPFEQFF.

This chain links TRBV9 with TRBJ1-5, with a possible D match to TRBD1 (5 bases). The V end lost 1 base, the J end lost 11 bases, and 19 bases lay between the germline ends. The CDR3 sequence is 15 residues long. Germline CDR1 and CDR2: SGDLS and YYNGEE. The CDR3, as DNA: TGTGCCAGCAGCGTATCCGGCAGGGAGGAAGTGGCCCAGCATTTT. It encodes CASSVSGREEVAQHF.

CDR3 in amino acids: CASSPQLAERGEQYF. CDR3 nucleotides: TGCGCCAGCAGCCCGCAACTAGCGGAGAGGGGCGAGCAGTACTTC. This chain links TRBV4-3 with TRBJ2-7, with 8 bases identical to TRBD2. CDR1 and CDR2 (germline): LGHNA, YSLEER. With 4 bases clipped from V and 6 bases from J, the junction kept 11 bases outside the gene matches. The CDR3 has 15 amino acids.

The rearrangement links TRBV7-6 to TRBJ1-1; no definite D call. Looked up from germline, CDR1 is SGHVS and CDR2 is FNYEAQ. Trimming took off 5 bases at V and 5 bases at J, with 18 bases between the two ends. The CDR3 totals 15 residues. The DNA of the CDR3 is TGTGCCAGCAGCCGCGGCGGTGGCAGAGGAACTGAAGCTTTCTTT. Its protein is CASSRGGGRGTEAFF.

This clonotype was observed a handful of times. The chain links TRBV20-1 to TRBJ2-1; 12 positions agree with TRBD2. V was clipped by 5 bases and J by 0 bases; unmatched bases: 8. CDR1 and CDR2 (germline): DFQATT, SNEGSKA (reference sequence). The CDR3 has 17 amino acids. CDR3 DNA sequence: TGCAGTGCTCTGACTAGCGGGGGATCTCCCTCCTACAATGAGCAGTTCTTC. It specifies CSALTSGGSPSYNEQFF.

This clonotype was observed a handful of times. This chain joins TRBV18 and TRBJ2-3; D unresolved. Germline CDR1 KGHSH, CDR2 LQKENI. This CDR3 is 15 amino acids long. Trimming left V 2 bases short and J 0 bases short, with 9 bases between. DNA of the CDR3: TGTGCCAGCTCACCAGTGGCGGCTAGCACAGATACGCAGTATTTT. It is translated as CASSPVAASTDTQYF.

J is TRBJ2-7 and V is TRBV27; TRBD2 matches at 14 bases. V trimming: 5 bases; J trimming: 3 bases; junction bases outside the gene matches: 12. The germline gives CDR1 MNHEY, CDR2 SMNVEV (reference sequence). The CDR3 length is 18 residues. The CDR3 DNA reads as TGTGCCAGCAGTCCGGGACTAGCGGGAGAAGTTCAGGACTACGAGCAGTACTTC. The encoded protein is CASSPGLAGEVQDYEQYF.